A single sample gave rise to the 26 T cell receptor beta chains below, sequenced in a study of T cells after posttransplantation cyclophosphamide. Measured with immunoSEQ multiplex PCR; TCRdb has only the in-frame clones, and not every one. Captured here are approximately 25,000 clones, none seen once; the top ten comprise around 1.7%. Busulfan-fludarabine conditioning, marrow transplant, and cyclophosphamide on days +3 and +4 were administered. The starting material was PBMCs, obtained after allogeneic stem cell transplant with posttransplant cyclophosphamide. The receptors shown here come from a male patient aged 18 to 29 who received an allogeneic stem cell transplant from a related donor, was CMV-positive, and had no GVHD. Some T cells may be provided by the graft donor.

The chain has TRBV7-2 and TRBJ2-5, with a weak D call TRBD1 (6 bases). Near its end, the DNA agrees better with TRBJ2-7, so the J call may be wrong. Germline lookup yields CDR1 SGHTA and CDR2 FQGNSA. The length of the CDR3 is 13 residues. CDR3 loop: CASSRGGPYEQYF. The CDR3 nucleotides read TGTGCCAGCAGCCGTGGGGGCCCCTACGAGCAGTACTTC.

This clone appeared many times. The CDR3 DNA is TGTGCCAGCAGCGCCCACCGGGTTTCCTACAATGAGCAGTTCTTC. Amino acids: CASSAHRVSYNEQFF. This chain links TRBV9 with TRBJ2-1; D gene uncertain. The germline V gene encodes CDR1 SGDLS and CDR2 YYNGEE. The CDR3 spans 15 residues. Between the trimmed V and J ends, which lost 3 bases and 1 base, there was a span of 11 bases.

This clone showed up many times. The chain recombines TRBV9 with TRBJ2-7, with D possibly being TRBD2 (5 bases). V lost 0 bases and J 0 bases, leaving 7 bases between the germline ends. CDR1 is SGDLS, CDR2 YYNGEE, per germline. The CDR3 totals 14 residues. The CDR3 DNA follows: TGTGCCAGCAGCGTAGGAGGGATCTCCTACGAGCAGTACTTC. Translation: CASSVGGISYEQYF.

This clone was counted ten times or more. V gene TRBV9 combines with J gene TRBJ2-1, with a tentative D call TRBD2 (5 bases). The V gene's germline CDR1 is SGDLS and CDR2 YYNGEE. CDR3 length equals 13 residues. V was shortened by 4 bases and J by 6 bases, with 11 bases between the two germline ends. The CDR3 sequence is CASSLRTANEQFF. CDR3 nucleotides: TGTGCCAGCAGCCTTCGGACTGCCAATGAGCAGTTCTTC.

This clone appeared many times. V is TRBV4-3 and J is TRBJ1-2; D is possibly TRBD1 (6 bases). The CDR3 totals 17 residues. Germline assignment: CDR1 LGHNA and CDR2 YSLEER. The V gene lost 0 bases and the J gene lost 3 bases, with 17 bases spanning the gap. CDR3 sequence: CASSQEEQGVPYYGYTF. In DNA form, the CDR3 reads TGCGCCAGCAGCCAAGAGGAACAGGGAGTTCCTTACTATGGCTACACCTTC.

This clone was detected many times. The V and J genes are TRBV7-3 and TRBJ2-7, with 9 positions matching TRBD1. This CDR3 has 15 residues. Germline assignment: CDR1 SGHTA and CDR2 FQGTGA. With V trimmed by 5 bases and J by 5 bases, 10 bases remained unmatched. The CDR3 DNA follows: TGTGCCAGCAGCCCACTACAGGGGGCGCGGGACGAGCAGTACTTC. Translation gives CASSPLQGARDEQYF.

This clone was detected a few times. The chain combines TRBV27 with TRBJ1-6, with D perhaps TRBD1 (5 bases). The germline V and J ends were trimmed by 8 bases and 9 bases, with 23 bases remaining between them. From germline, CDR1 is MNHEY and CDR2 SMNVEV (reference sequence). The CDR3 runs 16 residues. In DNA form, the CDR3 reads TGTGCCAGCGGCCTTACACAGGTGTATTTGGGTTCACCCCTCCACTTT. Translated: CASGLTQVYLGSPLHF.

This clone was found many times. The J gene is TRBJ2-2, the V gene TRBV6-4; TRBD2 matches at 7 bases. The trim removed 0 bases at V and 4 bases at J, leaving 5 bases unmatched. The CDR3 covers 16 residues. Germline assignment: CDR1 MRHNA and CDR2 SNTAGT. The CDR3 sequence is CASSDSPSGLTGELFF. The CDR3, as DNA: TGTGCCAGCAGTGACTCGCCTAGCGGCCTCACCGGGGAGCTGTTTTTT.

At least ten counts were recorded for this clone. The V call is TRBV7-6, the J call TRBJ2-2; D is uncertain. The length of the CDR3 is 15 residues. V lost 1 base, J lost 0 bases, and 6 bases lay in between. CDR1 SGHVS and CDR2 FNYEAQ come from the germline V gene. CDR3 amino acids: CASSLGTANTGELFF. CDR3 nucleotide sequence: TGTGCCAGCAGCTTAGGAACGGCGAACACCGGGGAGCTGTTTTTT.

In its sample, this clone was seen many times. The rearrangement uses TRBV30 and TRBJ2-7; the D is unclear. With 0 bases removed from V and 3 bases from J, the gap between germline ends came to 6 bases. The CDR3 sequence is 12 residues long. Germline V CDR1 and CDR2: GTSNPN, SVGIG (reference sequence). The CDR3 DNA is TGTGCCTGGAGTGTATCTTACTACGAGCAGTACTTC. This codes for CAWSVSYYEQYF.

This clone occurred many times. The chain joins TRBV6-5 to TRBJ2-4; TRBD2 aligns across 9 bases. This CDR3 region has 15 residues. Trimming took 2 bases from V and 5 from J; bases not matched to a gene: 4. The germline gives CDR1 MNHEY, CDR2 SVGAGI. CDR3 coding DNA: TGTGCCAGCAGTTACCTGGCGGGAGGGCAAAACATTCAGTACTTC. It encodes CASSYLAGGQNIQYF.

This clone occurred many times. The V gene is TRBV7-2, the J gene TRBJ2-7; D perhaps matches TRBD2 (6 bases). The CDR3 consists of 17 residues. Germline assignment: CDR1 SGHTA and CDR2 FQGNSA. V was clipped by 4 bases and J by 2 bases, with 21 bases between them. The CDR3 sequence is CASSWGRTGTAAYEQYF. The CDR3 DNA follows: TGTGCCAGCAGCTGGGGCCGAACCGGGACTGCCGCCTACGAGCAGTACTTC.

The rearrangement uses TRBV7-3 and TRBJ1-6; D is perhaps TRBD1 (5 bases). The germline CDR1 and CDR2 sequences are SGHTA and FQGTGA. The CDR3 covers 13 residues. Trimming removed 0 bases from V and 10 bases from J, with 7 bases in between. CDR3 nucleotides: TGTGCCAGCAGCTTAACGGGGGGATCACCCCTCCACTTT. Translating it yields CASSLTGGSPLHF.

This clone was found many times. CDR3 sequence (DNA): TGTGCCAGCAGCTTAAAAGGGGTCACTGAAGCTTTCTTT. As protein: CASSLKGVTEAFF. The chain links TRBV7-3 to TRBJ1-1; a weak D match, TRBD1 (5 bases). V lost 1 base, J lost 4 bases, and 7 bases lay in between. Germline V gene lookup returns CDR1 SGHTA and CDR2 FQGTGA. The length of the CDR3 is 13 residues.

The table lists this clone with many counts. The chain combines TRBV6-5 with TRBJ2-2; tentative D call: TRBD1 (5 bases). The germline CDR1 and CDR2 sequences are MNHEY and SVGAGI. The germline V and J ends were trimmed by 5 bases and 0 bases, with 10 bases remaining between them. The CDR3 has 15 residues. As DNA, the CDR3 is TGTGCCAGCAGTAGACAGATTTCGAACACCGGGGAGCTGTTTTTT. This codes for CASSRQISNTGELFF.

This clone was seen at least ten times. This rearrangement joins TRBV25-1 to TRBJ2-1; 7 bases line up with TRBD2. Germline assignment: CDR1 MGHDK and CDR2 SYGVNS. The CDR3 consists of 15 residues. J gave up 7 bases and V 10 bases, and 16 bases lay outside the gene matches. The CDR3 protein is CATASGDTISNEQFF. The CDR3 DNA sequence: TGTGCCACAGCTAGCGGAGATACCATCTCGAATGAGCAGTTCTTC.

This clone was detected ten times or more. This sequence joins TRBV5-5 and TRBJ2-5; a possible D gene is TRBD2 (7 bases). V was trimmed by 2 bases and J by 1 base, leaving 12 bases between them. Germline CDR1 reads SGHKS; CDR2 reads YYEKEE (reference sequence). The CDR3 sequence is 15 residues long. CDR3 nucleotides: TGTGCCAGCAGCTTCGGGGGGCGCATCCAAGAGACCCAGTACTTC. It translates to CASSFGGRIQETQYF. Based on the CDR3 plus reference TRBV5-5 and TRBJ2-5, the full variable domain is DAGVTQSPTHLIKTRGQQVTLRCSPISGHKSVSWYQQVLGQGPQFIFQYYEKEERGRGNFPDRFSARQFPNYSSELNVNALLLGDSALYLCASSFGGRIQETQYFGPGTRLLVL.

This clone has ten or more counts. This chain joins TRBV11-3 and TRBJ2-1; 9 nucleotides agree with TRBD1. Germline assignment: CDR1 SGHNT and CDR2 YENEEA. This CDR3 has 13 residues. Trimming cost V 5 bases and J 8 bases; bases outside gene matches: 4. CDR3 sequence: CASSRGQGYEQFF. For the CDR3, the DNA is TGTGCCAGCAGCAGAGGACAGGGGTATGAGCAGTTCTTC.

In its sample, this clone was seen many times. The chain combines TRBV2 with TRBJ1-3; 8 positions match TRBD1. J was trimmed by 4 bases and V by 8 bases; bases with no gene match: 7. Germline CDR1 reads SNHLY; CDR2 reads FYNNEI. This CDR3 contains 14 residues. CDR3 in DNA: TGTGCCAGCGGGACAGGCATCCCCGGAAACACCATATATTTT. It yields the protein CASGTGIPGNTIYF.

This clone was seen many times. The chain links TRBV23-1 to TRBJ1-5; D may be TRBD1 (6 bases). TRBV23-1 is designated an ORF whose function remains uncertain. V lost 5 bases to trimming and J lost 0 bases, with 11 bases between them. The CDR3 consists of 15 residues. The CDR3 here is CASSNQGSSNQPQHF. The CDR3, as DNA: TGCGCCAGCAGTAACCAGGGGTCTAGCAATCAGCCCCAGCATTTT.

This clone was counted many times. V usage is TRBV6-7 and J usage is TRBJ2-7, with 7 bases fitting TRBD2. TRBV6-7 is flagged as an ORF with uncertain function. Losses at the gene ends were 6 bases for V and 2 bases for J; bases not matched to a gene: 7. The CDR3 totals 14 residues. The DNA for the CDR3 is TGTGCCAGCAGGATGAGAGCGGGGACCTACGAGCAGTACTTC. This encodes CASRMRAGTYEQYF.

This clone was detected ten times or more. The chain joins TRBV2 to TRBJ2-3, with TRBD2 matching over 12 bases. Germline lookup yields CDR1 SNHLY and CDR2 FYNNEI. This CDR3 contains 15 residues. Trimming removed 6 bases from V and 3 bases from J; junction bases left unmatched: 4. For the CDR3, the DNA is TGTGCCAGCAGAGAGACTAGCGGGAGAACAGATACGCAGTATTTT. This encodes CASRETSGRTDTQYF.

Ten or more counts support this clone. This rearrangement joins TRBV10-3 to TRBJ2-2; 7 bases align to TRBD1. CDR1 is ENHRY and CDR2 is SYGVKD in the germline V gene. J was trimmed by 2 bases and V by 9 bases; bases with no gene match: 12. The CDR3 is 16 residues long. DNA for the CDR3: TGTGCCATACAACGGGGACAGAATCGAAACACCGGGGAGCTGTTTTTT. Translation: CAIQRGQNRNTGELFF.

At least ten counts were recorded for this clone. The genes are TRBV7-9 and TRBJ1-4, with 7 positions matching TRBD1. Germline CDR1 SEHNR, CDR2 FQNEAQ (reference sequence). V was pared by 6 bases and J by 3 bases, with 10 bases of the junction left unmatched. The CDR3 is 16 residues long. The CDR3 DNA sequence: TGTGCCAGCAGGGCAGGGGGGATCGCAGCTAATGAAAAACTGTTTTTT. Translating it yields CASRAGGIAANEKLFF.

This clone was recorded at least ten times. The rearrangement uses TRBV4-1 and TRBJ1-1, with TRBD1 as a possible D gene (5 bases). This CDR3 region has 15 residues. The V gene's germline CDR1 is MGHRA and CDR2 YSYEKL. V was clipped by 6 bases and J by 0 bases, with 14 bases between them. The CDR3 nucleotides read TGCGCCAGCAGTCTCTCAGGGATCCTGAACACTGAAGCTTTCTTT. Amino acid sequence: CASSLSGILNTEAFF.

The table lists this clone with many counts. The chain is built from TRBV2 and TRBJ1-5; the match to TRBD1 covers 9 bases. J lost 1 base, V lost 6 bases, and 7 bases had no gene match. The CDR3 loop spans 16 amino acids. CDR1 and CDR2 (germline): SNHLY, FYNNEI. Here the CDR3 DNA reads TGTGCCAGCAGCGAATACAGGGGGCGAAGCAATCAGCCCCAGCATTTT. Encoded protein: CASSEYRGRSNQPQHF.